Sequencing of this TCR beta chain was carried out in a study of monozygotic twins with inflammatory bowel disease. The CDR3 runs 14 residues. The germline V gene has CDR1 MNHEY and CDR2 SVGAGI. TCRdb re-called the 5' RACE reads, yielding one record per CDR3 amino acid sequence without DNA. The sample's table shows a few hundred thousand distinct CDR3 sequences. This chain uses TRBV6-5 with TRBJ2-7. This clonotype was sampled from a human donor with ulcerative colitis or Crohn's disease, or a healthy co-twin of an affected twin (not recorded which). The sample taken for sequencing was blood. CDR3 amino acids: CASSYGQVTYEQYF.